A single sample is the source of the 10 T cell receptor beta chains below, sequenced in a study of CD8 T cells in ankylosing spondylitis. MiXCR, applied by TCRdb to the 5' RACE reads, yields one record per CDR3 protein. The profile covers about 110,000 distinct CDR3 sequences, with approximately 25% appearing a single time and 9% to 15% taken by the ten largest. The sample consisted of synovial fluid, either unsorted or a sorted T cell fraction (not recorded which). The receptors were gathered from a male donor with ankylosing spondylitis.

This clonotype was seen a few times. This chain uses TRBV5-8 with TRBJ1-1; D might be TRBD1 (6 bases). Germline V CDR1 and CDR2: SGHTS, YDEGEE. The CDR3 is 16 residues long. Trimming stripped 0 bases from V and 1 base from J, with 13 bases between. The CDR3 coding sequence is TGTGCCAGCAGCTTGGTACTGGGGACAAAGAACACTGAAGCTTTCTTT. This codes for CASSLVLGTKNTEAFF.

CDR3 in DNA: TGCAGTGCTAGAGATCAGAGGGCAGAAAACATTCAGTACTTC. As protein: CSARDQRAENIQYF. The chain employs TRBV20-1 and TRBJ2-4; D might be TRBD2 (5 bases). There are 14 residues in the CDR3. Germline V gene sequence: CDR1 DFQATT, CDR2 SNEGSKA (reference sequence). The V gene lost 0 bases and the J gene lost 5 bases, with 11 bases spanning the gap.

This clonotype was detected ten times or more. The V gene is TRBV25-1, the J gene TRBJ1-5; D is unclear. Germline V lookup: CDR1 MGHDK, CDR2 SYGVNS. The CDR3 has 15 residues. Trimming stripped 3 bases from V and 5 bases from J, with 14 bases between. The CDR3 protein is CASSDGPLFDQPQHF. In DNA, the CDR3 is TGTGCCAGCAGTGACGGACCGCTTTTCGATCAGCCCCAGCATTTT.

This clonotype was recorded at least ten times. The J gene is TRBJ1-2, the V gene TRBV5-6, with 8 bases lining up with TRBD1. The V and J ends lost 4 bases and 3 bases, in that order; junction bases with no gene match: 8. The CDR3 spans 15 residues. From germline, CDR1 is SGHDT and CDR2 YYEEEE. CDR3 DNA: TGTGCCAGCAGCCATACAGGGGGGTATGACTATGGCTACACCTTC. This encodes CASSHTGGYDYGYTF.

This clonotype has a count of ten or more. This chain uses TRBV5-1 with TRBJ1-3; D gene uncertain. The CDR3 consists of 14 residues. The germline CDR1 and CDR2 sequences are SGHRS and YFSETQ. The V end was cut by 0 bases, the J end by 0 bases, with 4 bases between. This CDR3 is CASSLDTSGNTIYF. In DNA form, the CDR3 reads TGCGCCAGCAGCTTGGACACCTCTGGAAACACCATATATTTT.

The rearrangement links TRBV29-1 to TRBJ2-7; 9 bases are shared with TRBD1. Trimming took 4 bases from V and 1 from J; bases not matched to a gene: 8. The CDR3 has 15 residues. CDR1 is SQVTM, CDR2 ANQGSEA, per germline. Here the CDR3 reads CSVARDRDSSYEQYV. CDR3 nucleotide sequence: TGCAGCGTTGCCCGGGACAGGGACTCTTCCTACGAGCAGTACGTC.

This clonotype was observed many times. This sequence joins TRBV5-1 and TRBJ1-6; 7 bases are a match to TRBD1. Trimming took 6 bases from V and 7 from J; bases not matched to a gene: 4. Germline loops: CDR1 SGHRS, CDR2 YFSETQ. This CDR3 is 13 amino acids long. CDR3 nucleotide sequence: TGCGCCAGCACCCGGGACAGCAATTCACCCCTCCACTTT. Translating it yields CASTRDSNSPLHF.

This chain connects TRBV6-1 to TRBJ2-4; D call uncertain. Germline CDR1 is MNHNS and CDR2 is SASEGT. This CDR3 is 12 amino acids long. V lost 4 bases and J 10 bases, leaving 11 bases between the germline ends. CDR3 nucleotides: TGTGCCAGCAGTGCCATAGCAAGAATTCAGTACTTC. Amino acids: CASSAIARIQYF.

This chain joins TRBV27 and TRBJ1-2; 10 bases match TRBD1. Germline values: CDR1 MNHEY, CDR2 SMNVEV (reference sequence). The CDR3 has 14 amino acids. Losses at the gene ends were 8 bases for V and 8 bases for J; bases not matched to a gene: 11. The CDR3 region has the DNA TGTGCCAGCGGAACACGACAGGGGGCATTAGGCTACACCTTC. Its translation: CASGTRQGALGYTF.

Notes on this clonotype: This may arise from a read error, as a much more abundant clone is one base away. This rearrangement joins TRBV3-1 to TRBJ1-3; D perhaps matches TRBD1 (6 bases). CDR3 length: 16 residues. CDR1 is LGHDT, CDR2 YNNKEL, per germline (reference sequence). The CDR3 region is CASSPYQGIPGNIIYF. CDR3 DNA: TGTGCCAGCAGCCCATATCAGGGGATACCCGGAAACATCATATATTTT.